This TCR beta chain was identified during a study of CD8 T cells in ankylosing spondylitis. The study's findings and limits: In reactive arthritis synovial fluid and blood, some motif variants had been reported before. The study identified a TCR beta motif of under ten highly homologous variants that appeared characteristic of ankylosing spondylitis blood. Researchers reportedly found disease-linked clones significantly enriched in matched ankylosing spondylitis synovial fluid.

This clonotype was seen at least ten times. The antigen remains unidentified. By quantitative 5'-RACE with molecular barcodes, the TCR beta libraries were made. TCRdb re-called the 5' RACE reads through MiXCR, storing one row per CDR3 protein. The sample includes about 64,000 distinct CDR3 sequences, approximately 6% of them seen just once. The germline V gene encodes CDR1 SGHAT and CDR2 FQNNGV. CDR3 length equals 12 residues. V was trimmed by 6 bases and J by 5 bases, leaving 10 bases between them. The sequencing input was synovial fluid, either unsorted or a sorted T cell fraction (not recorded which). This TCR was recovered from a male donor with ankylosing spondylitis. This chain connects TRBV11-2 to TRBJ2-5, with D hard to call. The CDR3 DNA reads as TGTGCCAGCAGGACGTCAGTGGAGACCCAGTACTTC. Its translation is CASRTSVETQYF.